This T cell receptor (beta chain) was found in a study of cytomegalovirus exposure and HLA in healthy donors. Study at large: In an early release, HLA-typed donors contributed 77 million or so unique TCR sequences. The study's findings and limits: Researchers reported from a later analysis that most CMV-associated TCR beta chains appeared HLA-restricted. A missense DCLRE1C variant was associated with V- and J-gene trimming of TCR beta chains in a later analysis, and an independent cohort replicated the association.

The PCR used 60 Vbeta and 13 Jbeta primers. Generated by immunoSEQ multiplex PCR, the TCRdb table keeps only in-frame clones and is missing some. The sample records some 100,000 clones, 79% being singletons. On this clone: Its specificity is not known.

CDR3 length: 13 amino acids. The ends were cut back, 5 bases at V and 3 bases at J, with 11 bases in the middle. Germline V CDR1 and CDR2: MNHEY, SMNVEV (reference sequence). The sequencing sample was made of PBMCs. The V and J genes are TRBV27 and TRBJ2-7; D ambiguous. This TCR came from a female donor in good health and CMV-seropositive. CDR3 nucleotide sequence: TGTGCCAGCAGTAGAGTCCCAGGCTACGAGCAGTACTTC. Translating it yields CASSRVPGYEQYF.